A single TCR beta chain is shown here with its context. This clone's antigen is unknown. The input lacks base qualities; no much larger clone sits a single base away. In light of the paper, this sample's time point label describes: about 28 days (+/-7) after the second vaccine dose. Because spike-specific TCR depth and breadth did not differ between the two schedules, AZD1222 recipients who got a second dose at roughly 4 weeks were pooled with those who got a second dose at roughly 12 weeks. Vaccinee samples were obtained from the UK trials COV001 and COV002, which included a single-blind randomized controlled phase 2/3 trial of AZD1222 (ChAdOx1 nCoV-19) in healthy adults. For TCRbeta chain sequencing, PBMC samples from trial participants were taken at day 0 and at day 28 after the second dose. The CDR3 regions of human TCRbeta chains were analyzed by immunosequencing. In the authors' own workflow: Repertoire TCRs were matched against a reference library of SARS-CoV-2-specific TCRs generated with the MIRA antigen-specificity platform. Breadth was defined as the fraction of unique TCRs that were SARS-CoV-2-associated. Depth was defined as the fraction of total T cells that were SARS-CoV-2-associated. Each spike-specific TCR was assigned to its reactive spike region and to a CD4 or CD8 class using the MIRA data. Log10-transformed breadth and depth values were compared by one-way ANOVA with Sidak's multiple comparisons tests. TCRdb provides this immuneACCESS table in a form limited to in-frame rearrangements. Some clones are lacking; in checked studies, under half of them reflect an unresolved V gene, and why the rest are absent is not known. V, J and clone size were drawn from that table, and D and trimming were deduced from the DNA. Recorded for this sample are approximately 81,000 clones; under 90% of them occurred a single time. Roughly 1.3% of the sample is held by the ten biggest clonotypes.

This specimen belongs to a study of T cell responses to AZD1222 COVID-19 vaccine (dated by TCRdb to 2020 to 2022). Regarding the complete study: A total of under 250 trial participants underwent TCR sequencing, of whom about 210 had received two doses of AZD1222 and around 25 had received two doses of the MenACWY control vaccine. Enrollment into the trials was organized by age into subgroups of 18-55, 56-69 and 70-plus years, and those subgroups contained roughly 150, 30 and 60 TCR-sequenced participants, respectively.

CDR1 and CDR2 are read off the germline V gene as KGHSH and LQKENI. V sheds 1 base and J sheds 1 base, leaving 14 bases between their ends. From the cysteine up to the phenylalanine, the CDR3 has a length of 16 residues. The entry retains the CDR3 DNA only, 48 bases that are in frame from base 1. The research as a whole found: In the small 56-69-year group, the increase in depth fell short of significance, most likely because of low power. Because no day 14 peak-response samples were available, the repertoires could be characterized only after the peak T cell response. Reportedly, almost half of the unique spike-specific TCRs recognized epitopes lying outside the regions that are mutated in the B.1.351 and B.1.1.7 variants. Spike-specific TCR breadth and depth rose significantly after two AZD1222 doses compared with day 0 and with MenACWY recipients. Conclusions about previously exposed vaccinees are limited because only 6 or 7 AZD1222 recipients were SARS-CoV-2 seropositive at baseline. Participants were mostly white British and included more females than males, and it was suggested by the authors that clonal diversity may have been underestimated. CD4 TCRs associated with the vaccine covered the entire spike protein, and the dominant responses were in regions 160-218 and 743-854.

The chain couples TRBV18 to TRBJ2-7; TRBD1 might be the D gene, on 6 matching bases. Sequencing was performed on peripheral blood, taken 28 days after the second AZD1222 dose. This receptor was identified in an adult who received the AZD1222 COVID-19 vaccine. The DNA sequence follows: TGTGCCAGCTCACCACTTCAGGGGCCAGGGTCCTACGAGCAGTACTTC. Its protein is CASSPLQGPGSYEQYF.